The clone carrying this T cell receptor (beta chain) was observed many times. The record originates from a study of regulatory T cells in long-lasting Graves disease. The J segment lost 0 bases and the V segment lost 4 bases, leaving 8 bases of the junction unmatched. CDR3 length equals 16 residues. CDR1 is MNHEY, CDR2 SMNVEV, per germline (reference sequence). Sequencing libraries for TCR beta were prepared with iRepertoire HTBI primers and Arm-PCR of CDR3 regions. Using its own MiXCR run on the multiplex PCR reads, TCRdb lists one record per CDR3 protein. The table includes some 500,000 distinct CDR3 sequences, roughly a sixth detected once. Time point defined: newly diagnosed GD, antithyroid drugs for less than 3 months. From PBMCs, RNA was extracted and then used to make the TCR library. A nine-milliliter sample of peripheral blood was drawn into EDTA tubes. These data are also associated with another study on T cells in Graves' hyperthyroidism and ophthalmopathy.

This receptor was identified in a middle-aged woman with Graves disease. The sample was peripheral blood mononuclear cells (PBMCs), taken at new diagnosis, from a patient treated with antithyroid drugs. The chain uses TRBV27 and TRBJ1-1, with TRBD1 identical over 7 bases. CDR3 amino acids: CASSSRPDRLNTEAFF. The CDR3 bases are TGTGCCAGCAGTTCCCGCCCGGACAGGTTGAACACTGAAGCTTTCTTT.